The TCR beta chain under discussion was sequenced for a study of post-analysis software for immune sequencing data. Study results and limitations: There were four or five TRBV segments more frequent in patients than controls, and TRBV5-6, TRBV5-1 and TRBV20-1 were among them.

The CDR3 is 14 residues long. Germline loops: CDR1 SEHNR, CDR2 FQNEAQ (reference sequence). Trimming pared 3 bases from V and 4 bases from J, leaving 12 bases between. Included in the TCR beta cDNA libraries were unique molecular identifiers. TCRdb called the PCR reads again in MiXCR, with one record for every CDR3 protein. The sample has about 760,000 distinct CDR3 sequences; roughly 30% are singletons. This clonotype showed up just a few times. No antigen is known for it. The receptor was isolated from a girl aged 10-17 years with multiple sclerosis. The chain uses TRBV7-9 and TRBJ2-5; a weak D match, TRBD1 (7 bases). The specimen sequenced was blood. CDR3 sequence: CASSFGGGLETQYF. The CDR3 DNA is TGTGCCAGCAGCTTCGGAGGGGGCCTAGAGACCCAGTACTTC. The entire variable domain, with the rest obtained from reference TRBV7-9 and TRBJ2-5, is as follows: DTGVSQNPRHKITKRGQNVTFRCDPISEHNRLYWYRQTLGQGPEFLTYFQNEAQLEKSRLLSDRFSAERPKGSFSTLEIQRTEQGDSAMYLCASSFGGGLETQYFGPGTRLLVL.